The rows below give T cell receptor beta chains drawn from one sample of a study of shared clonotypes between healthy human individuals. Generated by immunoSEQ multiplex PCR, the TCRdb table keeps only in-frame clones and is missing some. The sample yields roughly 2,000,000 clones, about 94% seen once. Sequencing was performed on naive CD8+ T cells sorted from blood. The receptors derive from a man aged 18-30 years in good health. CDR3s include the opening cysteine and the closing phenylalanine or tryptophan. A D gene is named only where the DNA matches it firmly. Not all rows give a size; the values are once, few, many and, for expanded clones, a class.

abundance,v_gene,j_gene,d_gene,CDR3aa,CDR3nt
NA,TRBV18,TRBJ2-1,NA,CASSSGGDHRYNEQFF,TGTGCCAGCTCATCCGGCGGGGACCACCGTTACAATGAGCAGTTCTTC
NA,TRBV6-1,TRBJ2-1,TRBD1,CASSDWDSYNEQFF,TGTGCCAGCAGTGATTGGGACAGTTACAATGAGCAGTTCTTC
NA,TRBV6-5,TRBJ1-5,NA,CASSYSDGQPQHF,TGTGCCAGCAGTTACTCGGACGGTCAGCCCCAGCATTTT
NA,TRBV27,TRBJ2-2,NA,CASAVGTGELFF,TGTGCCAGTGCGGTGGGCACCGGGGAGCTGTTTTTT
NA,TRBV6-6,TRBJ2-7,TRBD2,CASNPGTSGYEQYF,TGTGCCAGCAACCCAGGGACTAGCGGTTACGAGCAGTACTTC
NA,TRBV29-1,TRBJ1-4,NA,CSVAGDTTNEKLFF,TGCAGCGTTGCAGGGGACACAACTAATGAAAAACTGTTTTTT
NA,TRBV5-4,TRBJ2-2,NA,CASSYGAGNTGELFF,TGTGCCAGCAGCTATGGGGCGGGGAACACCGGGGAGCTGTTTTTT
NA,TRBV19,TRBJ1-5,NA,CKCVGNQPQHF,TGTAAGTGCGTGGGCAATCAGCCCCAGCATTTT
NA,TRBV13,TRBJ2-7,NA,CASSLLGVGYEQYF,TGTGCCAGCAGCTTACTAGGGGTCGGCTACGAGCAGTACTTC
NA,TRBV19,TRBJ1-5,TRBD1,CASSEQGAPYNQPQHF,TGTGCCAGTAGTGAACAGGGGGCACCCTACAATCAGCCCCAGCATTTT
NA,TRBV27,TRBJ2-1,NA,CASSSGANYNEQFF,TGTGCCAGCAGTTCAGGCGCCAACTACAATGAGCAGTTCTTC
once,TRBV7-8,TRBJ2-7,NA,CASSPDLGTSSEQYF,TGTGCCAGCAGCCCCGACTTGGGGACAAGTTCCGAGCAGTACTTC
NA,TRBV5-6,TRBJ2-5,NA,CASGGVNQETQYF,TGTGCCAGTGGGGGCGTAAATCAAGAGACCCAGTACTTC
NA,TRBV19,TRBJ2-4,TRBD2,CATHDPVTSGSDVKNIQYF,TGTGCCACCCACGACCCCGTGACTAGCGGGAGTGATGTCAAAAACATTCAGTACTTC
NA,TRBV4-1,TRBJ1-1,NA,CASSQEIAGLNTEAFF,TGCGCCAGCAGCCAAGAGATTGCGGGTCTGAACACTGAAGCTTTCTTT
NA,TRBV10-3,TRBJ2-2,NA,CAISEGQNTGELFF,TGTGCCATCAGTGAGGGTCAGAACACCGGGGAGCTGTTTTTT
NA,TRBV27,TRBJ1-2,NA,CASSLKGAGSHGYTF,TGTGCCAGCAGTTTAAAGGGCGCGGGTTCGCATGGCTACACCTTC
NA,TRBV7-9,TRBJ2-7,TRBD1,CASSYQGARSYEQYF,TGTGCCAGCAGCTATCAGGGGGCGCGATCCTACGAGCAGTACTTC
NA,TRBV13,TRBJ2-2,NA,CASSLALTPTGELFF,TGTGCCAGCAGCTTGGCCCTCACCCCCACCGGGGAGCTGTTTTTT
NA,TRBV4-3,TRBJ2-1,TRBD2,CASSQDPLAGYNEQFF,TGCGCCAGCAGCCAAGATCCACTAGCGGGGTACAATGAGCAGTTCTTC
once,TRBV30,TRBJ2-2,TRBD2,CAWSVGSGRPGELFF,TGTGCCTGGAGTGTGGGTAGCGGGAGACCCGGGGAGCTGTTTTTT
NA,TRBV30,TRBJ2-3,NA,CAWSVSPPADVTDTQYF,TGTGCCTGGAGTGTGTCCCCCCCGGCGGACGTCACAGATACGCAGTATTTT
NA,TRBV4-2,TRBJ2-5,NA,CASSQVNGKETQYF,TGTGCCAGCAGCCAAGTGAACGGTAAAGAGACCCAGTACTTC
NA,TRBV5-1,TRBJ2-1,TRBD2,CASSLGTSGSGYNEQFF,TGCGCCAGCAGCTTGGGTACTAGCGGGAGTGGTTACAATGAGCAGTTCTTC
NA,TRBV6-5,TRBJ2-3,NA,CASSSQVTDTQYF,TGTGCCAGCAGTTCACAGGTCACAGATACGCAGTATTTT
NA,TRBV11-2,TRBJ2-7,TRBD2,CASSLFDSGAPYEQYF,TGTGCCAGCAGCTTATTCGATAGCGGGGCCCCCTACGAGCAGTACTTC
NA,TRBV11-2,TRBJ2-7,NA,CASSPIPPTTEQYF,TGTGCCAGCAGCCCGATCCCACCGACTACCGAGCAGTACTTC
NA,TRBV27,TRBJ2-7,TRBD2,CASSSGLAETYEQYF,TGTGCCAGCAGTTCGGGACTAGCGGAGACCTACGAGCAGTACTTC
NA,TRBV5-1,TRBJ2-5,NA,CASSLYQVGETQYF,TGCGCCAGCAGCTTGTATCAGGTGGGGGAGACCCAGTACTTC
NA,TRBV7-2,TRBJ2-7,NA,CASSLAGISYEQYF,TGTGCCAGCAGCTTAGCGGGAATCTCCTACGAGCAGTACTTC
NA,TRBV6-1,TRBJ2-1,NA,CASSEAPRIYNEQFF,TGTGCCAGCAGTGAAGCGCCCAGAATCTACAATGAGCAGTTCTTC
NA,TRBV9,TRBJ1-3,NA,CASSPPTPSQGNTIYF,TGTGCCAGCAGCCCACCGACACCTTCCCAAGGAAACACCATATATTTT
NA,TRBV5-4,TRBJ2-5,TRBD1,CASSLGTGGRETQYF,TGTGCCAGCAGCTTGGGGACAGGGGGTAGGGAGACCCAGTACTTC
NA,TRBV5-4,TRBJ2-1,NA,CASSLDHRDSYYNEQFF,TGTGCCAGCAGCTTGGATCATCGGGACTCTTACTACAATGAGCAGTTCTTC
NA,TRBV5-4,TRBJ1-1,NA,CASSWGLTEAFF,TGTGCCAGCAGCTGGGGGTTGACTGAAGCTTTCTTT
NA,TRBV2,TRBJ1-4,NA,CASSELGANEKLFF,TGTGCCAGCAGTGAATTGGGGGCTAATGAAAAACTGTTTTTT
NA,TRBV27,TRBJ2-3,TRBD2,CASSSSTSGGADNTQYF,TGTGCCAGCAGTTCCTCGACTAGCGGGGGGGCCGATAATACGCAGTATTTT
NA,TRBV30,TRBJ2-1,NA,CAWSVYSYNEQFF,TGTGCCTGGAGTGTATACAGTTACAATGAGCAGTTCTTC
NA,TRBV5-6,TRBJ1-4,NA,CASSTPGGEKLFF,TGTGCCAGCAGCACTCCGGGAGGGGAAAAACTGTTTTTT
NA,TRBV5-4,TRBJ2-7,NA,CASSSWGGYSYEQYF,TGTGCCAGCAGTTCCTGGGGGGGCTACTCCTACGAGCAGTACTTC
NA,TRBV28,TRBJ1-6,NA,CASSLVVPGSDENNSPLHF,TGTGCCAGCAGTTTAGTGGTTCCTGGTTCCGACGAAAATAATTCACCCCTCCACTTT
NA,TRBV6-5,TRBJ2-5,NA,CASSYSSRDEQETQYF,TGTGCCAGCAGTTACTCGTCGCGGGACGAACAAGAGACCCAGTACTTC
NA,TRBV5-4,TRBJ2-7,TRBD2,CASTQAEGSGSHEQYF,TGTGCCAGCACCCAAGCGGAGGGTAGCGGGAGCCACGAGCAGTACTTC
NA,TRBV5-6,TRBJ2-1,NA,CASSFQDNEQFF,TGTGCCAGCAGCTTTCAAGACAATGAGCAGTTCTTC
NA,TRBV7-9,TRBJ2-5,TRBD1,CASSWETGTGGEETQYF,TGTGCCAGCAGCTGGGAGACCGGGACAGGCGGAGAAGAGACCCAGTACTTC
NA,TRBV29-1,TRBJ2-7,NA,CSVEDSSAAGEQYF,TGCAGCGTTGAAGACTCCTCGGCGGCGGGCGAGCAGTACTTC
NA,TRBV7-9,TRBJ2-1,NA,CASRVGGDEQFF,TGTGCCAGCCGCGTTGGGGGCGATGAGCAGTTCTTC
NA,TRBV19,TRBJ2-7,TRBD2,CASSTGLGDYEQYF,TGTGCCAGTAGTACGGGACTAGGTGACTACGAGCAGTACTTC
NA,TRBV27,TRBJ1-5,NA,CASSSGTLQPQHF,TGTGCCAGCAGTTCCGGGACGCTTCAGCCCCAGCATTTT
NA,TRBV19,TRBJ2-3,NA,CASRTGVSTDTQYF,TGTGCCAGCAGGACGGGAGTTAGCACAGATACGCAGTATTTT
NA,TRBV5-1,TRBJ2-5,TRBD1,CASSSQGQVQETQYF,TGCGCCAGCAGCTCCCAAGGACAGGTACAAGAGACCCAGTACTTC
NA,TRBV9,TRBJ2-2,NA,CASSGNINFANTGELFF,TGTGCCAGCAGCGGGAACATCAACTTCGCGAACACCGGGGAGCTGTTTTTT